This T cell receptor beta chain was observed in a study of blood T cell repertoires in COVID-19. The CDR3 is 15 amino acids. The V end lost 3 bases, the J end lost 4 bases, and 12 bases lay between the germline ends. Germline V lookup: CDR1 KGHSH, CDR2 LQKENI. This table comes from immunoSEQ multiplex PCR, and its TCRdb copy is limited to in-frame clones, with some not included. Of 400,000 or so clones detected, about 88% appear once; the ten largest clones hold about 3%. This sequence joins TRBV18 and TRBJ2-2, with D unresolved. This clonotype originated in a human donor in a cohort sampled during active COVID-19. The source material was peripheral blood. The CDR3: CASSPERLITGELFF. Written as DNA, the CDR3 is TGTGCCAGCTCACCCGAAAGACTGATCACCGGGGAGCTGTTTTTT.